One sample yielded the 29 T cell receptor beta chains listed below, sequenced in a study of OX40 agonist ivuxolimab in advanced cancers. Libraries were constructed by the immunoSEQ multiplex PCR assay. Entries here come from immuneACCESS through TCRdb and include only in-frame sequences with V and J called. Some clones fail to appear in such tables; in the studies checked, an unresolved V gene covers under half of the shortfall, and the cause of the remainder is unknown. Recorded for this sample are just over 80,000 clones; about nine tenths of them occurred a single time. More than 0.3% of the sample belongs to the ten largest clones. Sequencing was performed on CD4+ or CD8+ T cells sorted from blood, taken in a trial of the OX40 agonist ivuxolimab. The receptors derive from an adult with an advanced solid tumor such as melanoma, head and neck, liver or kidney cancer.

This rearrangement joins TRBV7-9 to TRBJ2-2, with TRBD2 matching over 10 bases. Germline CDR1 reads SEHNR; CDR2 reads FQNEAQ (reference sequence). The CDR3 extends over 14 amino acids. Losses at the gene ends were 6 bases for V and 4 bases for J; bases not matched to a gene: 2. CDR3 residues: CASSSGGTTGELFF. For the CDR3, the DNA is TGTGCCAGCAGTAGCGGGGGGACCACCGGGGAGCTGTTTTTT. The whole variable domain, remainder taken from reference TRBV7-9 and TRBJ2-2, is DTGVSQNPRHKITKRGQNVTFRCDPISEHNRLYWYRQTLGQGPEFLTYFQNEAQLEKSRLLSDRFSAERPKGSFSTLEIQRTEQGDSAMYLCASSSGGTTGELFFGEGSRLTVL.

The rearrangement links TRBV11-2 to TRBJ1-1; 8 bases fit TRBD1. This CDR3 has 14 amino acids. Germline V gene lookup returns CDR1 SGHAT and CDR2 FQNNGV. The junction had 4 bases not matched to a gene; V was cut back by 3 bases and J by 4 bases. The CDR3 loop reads CASSFQGAGTEAFF. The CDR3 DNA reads TGTGCCAGCAGCTTTCAGGGGGCGGGCACTGAAGCTTTCTTT.

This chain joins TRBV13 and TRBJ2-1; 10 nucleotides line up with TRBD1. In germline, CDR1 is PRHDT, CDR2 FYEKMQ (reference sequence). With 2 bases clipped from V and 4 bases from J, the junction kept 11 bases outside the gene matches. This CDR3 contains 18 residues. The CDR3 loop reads CASSLRTYGTGDYNEQFF. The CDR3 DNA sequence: TGTGCCAGCAGCTTAAGGACGTACGGGACAGGGGATTACAATGAGCAGTTCTTC.

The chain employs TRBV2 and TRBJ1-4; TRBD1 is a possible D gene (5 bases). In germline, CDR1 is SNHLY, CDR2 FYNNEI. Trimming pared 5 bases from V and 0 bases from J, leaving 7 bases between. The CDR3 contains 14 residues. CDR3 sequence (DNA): TGTGCCAGCAGTCTCAGGGCAACTAATGAAAAACTGTTTTTT. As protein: CASSLRATNEKLFF.

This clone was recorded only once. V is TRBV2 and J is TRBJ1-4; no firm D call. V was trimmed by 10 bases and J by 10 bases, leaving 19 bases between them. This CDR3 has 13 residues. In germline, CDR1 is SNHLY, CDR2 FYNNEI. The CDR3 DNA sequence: TGTGCCACAGGTGACCTACTGCGTCGAAAACTGTTTTTT. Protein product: CATGDLLRRKLFF.

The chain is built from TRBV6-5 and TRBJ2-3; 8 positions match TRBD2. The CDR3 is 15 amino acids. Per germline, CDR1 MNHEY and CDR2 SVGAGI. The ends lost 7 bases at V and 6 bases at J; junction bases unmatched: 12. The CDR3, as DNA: TGTGCCAGCACTCCCGTCGGAGCGGGAGCGGATACGCAGTATTTT. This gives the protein CASTPVGAGADTQYF.

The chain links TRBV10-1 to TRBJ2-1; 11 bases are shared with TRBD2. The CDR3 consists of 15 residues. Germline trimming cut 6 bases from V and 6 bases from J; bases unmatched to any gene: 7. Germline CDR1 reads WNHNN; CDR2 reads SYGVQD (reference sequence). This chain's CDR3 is CASSVSGGAGNEQFF. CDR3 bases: TGCGCCAGCAGCGTTAGCGGGGGGGCCGGCAATGAGCAGTTCTTC.

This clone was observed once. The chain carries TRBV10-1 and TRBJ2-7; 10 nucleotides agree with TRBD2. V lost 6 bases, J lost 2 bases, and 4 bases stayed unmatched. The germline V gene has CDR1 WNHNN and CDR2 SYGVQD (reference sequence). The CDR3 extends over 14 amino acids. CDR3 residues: CASSGTSEAYEQYF. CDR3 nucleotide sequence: TGCGCCAGCAGCGGGACTAGCGAGGCCTACGAGCAGTACTTC.

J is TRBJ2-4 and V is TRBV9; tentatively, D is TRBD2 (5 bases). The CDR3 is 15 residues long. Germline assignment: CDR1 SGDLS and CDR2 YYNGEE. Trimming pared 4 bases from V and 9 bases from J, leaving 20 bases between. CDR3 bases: TGTGCCAGCAGCCCTATAGACGGGAAACGCATCATTCAGTACTTC. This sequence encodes CASSPIDGKRIIQYF.

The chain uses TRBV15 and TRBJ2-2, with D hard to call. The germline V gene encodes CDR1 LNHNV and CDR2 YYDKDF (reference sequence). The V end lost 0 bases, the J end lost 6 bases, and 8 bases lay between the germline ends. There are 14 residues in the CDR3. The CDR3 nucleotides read TGTGCCACCAGCAGAGATCTCAACCCCGGGGAGCTGTTTTTT. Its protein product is CATSRDLNPGELFF.

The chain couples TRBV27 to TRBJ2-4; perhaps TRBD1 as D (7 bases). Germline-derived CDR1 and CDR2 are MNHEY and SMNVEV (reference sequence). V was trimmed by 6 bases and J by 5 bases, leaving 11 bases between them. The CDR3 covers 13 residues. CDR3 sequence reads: CASSLRGENIQYF. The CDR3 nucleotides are TGTGCCAGCAGCCTCAGGGGGGAAAACATTCAGTACTTC.

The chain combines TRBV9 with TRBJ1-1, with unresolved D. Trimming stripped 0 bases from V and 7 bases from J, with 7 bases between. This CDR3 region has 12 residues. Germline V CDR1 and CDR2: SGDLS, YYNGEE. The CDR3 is CASSVEDFEAFF. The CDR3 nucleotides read TGTGCCAGCAGCGTAGAAGATTTTGAAGCTTTCTTT.

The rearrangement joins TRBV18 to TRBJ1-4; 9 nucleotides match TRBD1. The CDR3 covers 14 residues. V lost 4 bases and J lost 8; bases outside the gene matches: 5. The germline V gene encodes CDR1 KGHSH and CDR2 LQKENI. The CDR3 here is CASSRGQGGEKLFF. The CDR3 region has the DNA TGTGCCAGCTCACGGGGACAGGGAGGAGAAAAACTGTTTTTT.

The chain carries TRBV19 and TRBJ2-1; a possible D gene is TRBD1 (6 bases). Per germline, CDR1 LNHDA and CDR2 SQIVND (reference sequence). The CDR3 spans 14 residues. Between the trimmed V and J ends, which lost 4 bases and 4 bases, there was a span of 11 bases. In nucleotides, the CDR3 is TGTGCCAGTAGTAGCAGGGGCCCTTACAATGAGCAGTTCTTC. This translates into CASSSRGPYNEQFF.

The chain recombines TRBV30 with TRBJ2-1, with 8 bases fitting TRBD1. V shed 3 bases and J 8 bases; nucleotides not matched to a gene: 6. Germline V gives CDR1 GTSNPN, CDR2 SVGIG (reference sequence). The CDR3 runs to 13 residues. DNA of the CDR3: TGTGCCTGGAGCCCGGACAGGGTTGATGAGCAGTTCTTC. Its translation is CAWSPDRVDEQFF.

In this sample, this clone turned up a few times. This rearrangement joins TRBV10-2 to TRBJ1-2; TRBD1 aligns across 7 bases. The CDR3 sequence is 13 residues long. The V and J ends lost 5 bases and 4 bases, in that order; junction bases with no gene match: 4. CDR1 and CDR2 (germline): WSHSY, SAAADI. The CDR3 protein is CASSSGTAYGYTF. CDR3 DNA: TGCGCCAGCAGTTCCGGGACAGCCTATGGCTACACCTTC.

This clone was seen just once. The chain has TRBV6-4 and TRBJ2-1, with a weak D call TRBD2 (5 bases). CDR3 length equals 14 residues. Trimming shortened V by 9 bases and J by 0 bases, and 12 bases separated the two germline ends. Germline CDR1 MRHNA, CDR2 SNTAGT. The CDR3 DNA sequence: TGTGCCAGTAAGCGGAGAGACTCCTACAATGAGCAGTTCTTC. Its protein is CASKRRDSYNEQFF.

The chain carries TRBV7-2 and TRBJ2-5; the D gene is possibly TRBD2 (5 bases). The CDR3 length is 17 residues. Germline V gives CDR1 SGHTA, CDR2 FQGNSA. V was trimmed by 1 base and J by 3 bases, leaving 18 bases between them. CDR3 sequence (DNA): TGTGCCAGCAGCTTAGGGCGAGTGATCCTGGGAGAAGAGACCCAGTACTTC. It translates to CASSLGRVILGEETQYF. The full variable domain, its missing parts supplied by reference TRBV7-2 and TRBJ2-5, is GAGVSQSPSNKVTEKGKDVELRCDPISGHTALYWYRQSLGQGLEFLIYFQGNSAPDKSGLPSDRFSAERTGGSVSTLTIQRTQQEDSAVYLCASSLGRVILGEETQYFGPGTRLLVL.

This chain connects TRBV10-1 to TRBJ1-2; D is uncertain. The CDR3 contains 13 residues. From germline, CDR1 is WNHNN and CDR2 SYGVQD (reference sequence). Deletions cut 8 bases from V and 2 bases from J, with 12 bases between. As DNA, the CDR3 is TGCGCCAGCGGGCGGGAACTCAACTATGGCTACACCTTC. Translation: CASGRELNYGYTF.

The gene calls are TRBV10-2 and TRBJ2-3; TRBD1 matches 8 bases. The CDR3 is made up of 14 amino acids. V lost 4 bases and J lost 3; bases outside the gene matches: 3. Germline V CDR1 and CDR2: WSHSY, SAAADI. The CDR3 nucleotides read TGCGCCAGCAGTGTGGACAGGGTAACAGATACGCAGTATTTT. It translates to CASSVDRVTDTQYF.

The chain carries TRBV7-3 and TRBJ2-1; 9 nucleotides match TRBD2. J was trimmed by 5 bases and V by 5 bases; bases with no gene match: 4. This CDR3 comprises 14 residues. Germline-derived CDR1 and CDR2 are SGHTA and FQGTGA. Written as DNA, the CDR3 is TGTGCCAGCAGCCCCCGACTAGCGGACAATGAGCAGTTCTTC. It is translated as CASSPRLADNEQFF. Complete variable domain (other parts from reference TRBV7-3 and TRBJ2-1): GAGVSQTPSNKVTEKGKYVELRCDPISGHTALYWYRQSLGQGPEFLIYFQGTGAADDSGLPNDRFFAVRPEGSVSTLKIQRTERGDSAVYLCASSPRLADNEQFFGPGTRLTVL.

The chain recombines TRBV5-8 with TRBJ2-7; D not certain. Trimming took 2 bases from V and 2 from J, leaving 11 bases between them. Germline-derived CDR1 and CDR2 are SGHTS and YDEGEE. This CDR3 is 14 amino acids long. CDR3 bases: TGTGCCAGCAGCTTAACCCAGCTCACCTACGAGCAGTACTTC. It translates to CASSLTQLTYEQYF.

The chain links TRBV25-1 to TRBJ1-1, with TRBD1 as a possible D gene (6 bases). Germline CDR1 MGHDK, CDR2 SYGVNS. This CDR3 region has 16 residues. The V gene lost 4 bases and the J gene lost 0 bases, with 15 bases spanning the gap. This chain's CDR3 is CASSAQTGSMNTEAFF. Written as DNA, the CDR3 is TGTGCCAGCAGTGCCCAGACAGGATCGATGAACACTGAAGCTTTCTTT.

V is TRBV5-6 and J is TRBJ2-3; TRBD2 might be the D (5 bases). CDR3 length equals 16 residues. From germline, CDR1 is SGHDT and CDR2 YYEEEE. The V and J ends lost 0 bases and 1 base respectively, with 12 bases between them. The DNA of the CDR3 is TGTGCCAGCAGCTTGGTGTGGCGGGCGGGCACAGATACGCAGTATTTT. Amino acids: CASSLVWRAGTDTQYF.

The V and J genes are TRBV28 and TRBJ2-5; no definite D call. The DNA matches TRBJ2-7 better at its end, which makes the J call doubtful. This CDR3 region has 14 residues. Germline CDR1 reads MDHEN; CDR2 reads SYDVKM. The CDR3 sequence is CASSLLPPINEQYF. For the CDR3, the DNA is TGTGCCAGCAGCCTCCTTCCGCCGATTAACGAGCAGTACTTC.

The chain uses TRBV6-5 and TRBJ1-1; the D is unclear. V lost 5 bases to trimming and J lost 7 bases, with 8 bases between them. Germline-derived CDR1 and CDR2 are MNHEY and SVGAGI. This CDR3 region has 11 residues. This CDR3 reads CASSPGFEAFF. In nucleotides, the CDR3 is TGTGCCAGCAGTCCGGGGTTTGAAGCTTTCTTT.

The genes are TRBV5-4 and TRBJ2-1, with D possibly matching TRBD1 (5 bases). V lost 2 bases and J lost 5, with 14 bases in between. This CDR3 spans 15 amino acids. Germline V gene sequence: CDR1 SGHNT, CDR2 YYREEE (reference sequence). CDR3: CASSLSLGVHNEQFF. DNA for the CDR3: TGTGCCAGCAGCTTAAGCCTAGGGGTCCACAATGAGCAGTTCTTC. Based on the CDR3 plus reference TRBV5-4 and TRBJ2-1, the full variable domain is ETGVTQSPTHLIKTRGQQVTLRCSSQSGHNTVSWYQQALGQGPQFIFQYYREEENGRGNFPPRFSGLQFPNYSSELNVNALELDDSALYLCASSLSLGVHNEQFFGPGTRLTVL.

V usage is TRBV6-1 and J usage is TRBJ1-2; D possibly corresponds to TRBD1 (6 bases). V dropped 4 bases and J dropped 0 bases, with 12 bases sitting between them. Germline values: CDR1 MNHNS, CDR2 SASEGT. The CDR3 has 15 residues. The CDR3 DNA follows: TGTGCCAGCAGTGGACGGGACACCACTAACTATGGCTACACCTTC. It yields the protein CASSGRDTTNYGYTF.

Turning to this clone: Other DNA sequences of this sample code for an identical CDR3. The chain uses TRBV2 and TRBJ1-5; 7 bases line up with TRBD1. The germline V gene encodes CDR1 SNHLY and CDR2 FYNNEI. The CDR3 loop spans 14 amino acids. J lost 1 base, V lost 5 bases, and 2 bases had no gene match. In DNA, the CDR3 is TGTGCCAGCAGTCCGACAGGGAGCAATCAGCCCCAGCATTTT. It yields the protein CASSPTGSNQPQHF.